This entry lists 19 T cell receptor beta chains sequenced from one sample in a study of vaccination effects on CD4 cells after COVID-19. The method was immunoSEQ multiplex PCR; TCRdb's version includes in-frame clones alone and lacks a portion of them. The table records 25,000 to 35,000 clones, less than 85% of them present only once. What these receptors recognize is not known. After about 10 days in culture, the CD4+ T cells were isolated. Sequencing was performed on CD4+ T cells from PBMCs cultured without peptide, taken before COVID-19 vaccination. Every receptor here comes from a human donor who received a COVID-19 vaccine.

This chain joins TRBV4-1 and TRBJ2-2; 11 nucleotides agree with TRBD2. Looked up from germline, CDR1 is MGHRA and CDR2 is YSYEKL. The CDR3 loop spans 16 amino acids. V lost 1 base to trimming and J lost 4 bases; unmatched junction nucleotides: 2. The DNA for the CDR3 is TGCGCCAGCAGCCAAGGACTAGCGGGACGCACCGGGGAGCTGTTTTTT. This gives the protein CASSQGLAGRTGELFF.

The chain has TRBV28 and TRBJ1-6; D might be TRBD1 (6 bases). There are 14 residues in the CDR3. Germline CDR1 and CDR2: MDHEN and SYDVKM. Between the trimmed V and J ends, which lost 5 bases and 10 bases, there was a span of 15 bases. Here the CDR3 DNA reads TGTGCCAGCAGTCAGGGGAGAGGTAGATCACCCCTCCACTTT. It translates to CASSQGRGRSPLHF.

The rearrangement links TRBV3-1 (or the pseudogene TRBV3-2) to TRBJ2-1; the match to TRBD2 covers 7 bases. Trimming at V came to 4 bases and at J to 7 bases, leaving 7 bases not matched to a gene. Germline loops: CDR1 LGHDT, CDR2 YNNKEL (reference sequence). The CDR3 spans 14 residues. The DNA for the CDR3 is TGTGCCAGCAGCCCCGCGGGGGAGTGGAATGAGCAGTTCTTC. Encoded protein: CASSPAGEWNEQFF.

The V and J genes are TRBV15 and TRBJ1-2, with a possible D match to TRBD1 (6 bases). V was trimmed by 0 bases and J by 0 bases, leaving 20 bases between them. This CDR3 spans 19 amino acids. The germline V gene encodes CDR1 LNHNV and CDR2 YYDKDF (reference sequence). CDR3 sequence: CATSRDRSIMTGTNYGYTF. DNA for the CDR3: TGTGCCACCAGCAGAGATAGGTCTATAATGACAGGAACTAACTATGGCTACACCTTC. Full variable domain (rest looked up from reference TRBV15 and TRBJ1-2): DAMVIQNPRYQVTQFGKPVTLSCSQTLNHNVMYWYQQKSSQAPKLLFHYYDKDFNNEADTPDNFQSRRPNTSFCFLDIRSPGLGDTAMYLCATSRDRSIMTGTNYGYTFGSGTRLTVV.

The chain joins TRBV19 to TRBJ2-5; TRBD2 matches 12 bases. The CDR3 contains 15 residues. CDR1 and CDR2 (germline): LNHDA, SQIVND (reference sequence). Losses at the gene ends were 2 bases for V and 4 bases for J; bases not matched to a gene: 2. CDR3 residues: CASSISGLAGETQYF. In DNA, the CDR3 is TGTGCCAGTAGTATATCGGGACTAGCGGGAGAGACCCAGTACTTC.

This clone was observed a handful of times. The chain combines TRBV5-1 with TRBJ2-2, with D possibly called TRBD1 or TRBD2 (6 bases each). V lost 7 bases and J lost 4, with 20 bases in between. The V gene's germline CDR1 is SGHRS and CDR2 YFSETQ. This CDR3 contains 16 residues. The chain's CDR3 is CASAAGQSGGTGELFF. In DNA, the CDR3 is TGCGCCAGCGCTGCCGGACAGTCCGGGGGCACCGGGGAGCTGTTTTTT.

This clone was recorded once. V usage is TRBV19 and J usage is TRBJ2-3; 7 bases align to TRBD2. Germline-derived CDR1 and CDR2 are LNHDA and SQIVND (reference sequence). With 5 bases clipped from V and 5 bases from J, the junction kept 4 bases outside the gene matches. The CDR3 contains 13 residues. CDR3 sequence reads: CASSLGLGDTQYF. CDR3 in DNA: TGTGCCAGTAGTCTCGGACTAGGAGATACGCAGTATTTT. Based on the CDR3 plus reference TRBV19 and TRBJ2-3, the full variable domain is DGGITQSPKYLFRKEGQNVTLSCEQNLNHDAMYWYRQDPGQGLRLIYYSQIVNDFQKGDIAEGYSVSREKKESFPLTVTSAQKNPTAFYLCASSLGLGDTQYFGPGTRLTVL.

The CDR3, as DNA: TGTTTTGTTGGATTCGGCTATGGCTACACCTTC. Amino acid sequence: CFVGFGYGYTF. V is TRBV6-5 and J is TRBJ1-2; D call uncertain. The CDR3 consists of 11 residues. CDR1 is MNHEY and CDR2 is SVGAGI in the germline V gene.

The chain couples TRBV4-1 to TRBJ2-1; possibly TRBD2 for D (6 bases). This CDR3 is 16 amino acids long. Germline assignment: CDR1 MGHRA and CDR2 YSYEKL. Deletions cut 1 base from V and 4 bases from J, with 14 bases between. CDR3 loop: CASSQGLGGKYNEQFF. The DNA for the CDR3 is TGCGCCAGCAGCCAAGGTCTTGGGGGGAAGTACAATGAGCAGTTCTTC.

The CDR3 region is CASSFGTSDSYEQYF. For the CDR3, the DNA is TGTGCCAGCAGCTTTGGGACTAGCGACTCCTACGAGCAGTACTTC. This chain links TRBV7-9 with TRBJ2-7, with 10 bases aligning to TRBD2. Germline V gene lookup returns CDR1 SEHNR and CDR2 FQNEAQ (reference sequence). This CDR3 has 15 amino acids. With V trimmed by 3 bases and J by 0 bases, 2 bases remained unmatched.

A few counts support this clone. This chain uses TRBV19 with TRBJ2-1, with TRBD1 matching over 8 bases. Germline V gene sequence: CDR1 LNHDA, CDR2 SQIVND (reference sequence). The V segment lost 3 bases and the J segment 0 bases; nucleotides outside the gene matches: 22. The CDR3 is 22 amino acids. The CDR3 coding sequence is TGTGCCAGTAGTATTTTCCCCCACTCGACAGGGGCGCACACGGGCTCCTACAATGAGCAGTTCTTC. As protein: CASSIFPHSTGAHTGSYNEQFF.

V gene TRBV12-3 or TRBV12-4 combines with J gene TRBJ1-2; the D is unclear. Trimming took off 4 bases at V and 6 bases at J, with 6 bases between the two ends. This CDR3 has 11 residues. The CDR3 here is CASSSGNGYTF. CDR3 sequence (DNA): TGTGCCAGCAGTTCGGGGAATGGCTACACCTTC.

The V and J genes are TRBV5-1 and TRBJ2-1; D is undetermined. V dropped 1 base and J dropped 5 bases, with 10 bases sitting between them. The CDR3 is 14 residues long. CDR1 is SGHRS, CDR2 YFSETQ, per germline. For the CDR3, the DNA is TGCGCCAGCAGCTTGTGGGAACGGCACAATGAGCAGTTCTTC. Translation: CASSLWERHNEQFF.

The chain joins TRBV2 to TRBJ2-5; TRBD1 aligns across 7 bases. With 6 bases clipped from V and 0 bases from J, the junction kept 16 bases outside the gene matches. Germline V CDR1 and CDR2: SNHLY, FYNNEI. CDR3 length: 18 amino acids. The CDR3 DNA sequence: TGTGCCAGCAGCGACAGGGAAGGGCACCCCGGATACCAAGAGACCCAGTACTTC. Translated: CASSDREGHPGYQETQYF.

The chain carries TRBV6-5 and TRBJ2-1; D not resolved. Looked up from germline, CDR1 is MNHEY and CDR2 is SVGAGI. The CDR3 length is 13 residues. Trimming pared 10 bases from V and 0 bases from J, leaving 10 bases between. CDR3 protein: CATALRSYNEQFF. In nucleotides, the CDR3 is TGTGCCACCGCTCTCCGCTCCTACAATGAGCAGTTCTTC.

There are a few counts of this clone. The CDR3 loop reads CASSPGTSTVGWETQYF. CDR3 coding DNA: TGCGCCAGCAGCCCCGGGACTAGCACTGTAGGTTGGGAGACCCAGTACTTC. V usage is TRBV5-1 and J usage is TRBJ2-5, with 9 positions matching TRBD2. This CDR3 is 17 amino acids long. Looked up from germline, CDR1 is SGHRS and CDR2 is YFSETQ. The V and J ends lost 4 bases and 5 bases, in that order; junction bases with no gene match: 15.

The chain links TRBV27 to TRBJ2-5, with D hard to call. The V gene's germline CDR1 is MNHEY and CDR2 SMNVEV (reference sequence). This CDR3 has 16 amino acids. V shed 5 bases and J shed 6 bases, with 22 bases lying between them. CDR3 protein: CASSPSLEPLRQTQYF. Written as DNA, the CDR3 is TGTGCCAGCAGTCCATCCCTCGAGCCCCTACGTCAGACCCAGTACTTC.

CDR3 protein: CAISESMRGAGANVLTF. The DNA of the CDR3 is TGTGCCATCAGTGAGTCGATGCGGGGGGCTGGGGCCAACGTCCTGACTTTC. The V gene is TRBV10-3, the J gene TRBJ2-6; 8 bases line up with TRBD2. Germline V gives CDR1 ENHRY, CDR2 SYGVKD. The CDR3 covers 17 residues. V lost 0 bases and J lost 2; bases outside the gene matches: 3.

This rearrangement joins TRBV7-8 to TRBJ2-6; D is undetermined. The CDR3 spans 16 residues. CDR1 SGHVS and CDR2 FQNEAQ come from the germline V gene. Trimming took off 0 bases at V and 2 bases at J, with 8 bases between the two ends. The chain's CDR3 is CASSLASRTGANVLTF. The CDR3 coding sequence is TGTGCCAGCAGCTTAGCTTCACGGACTGGGGCCAACGTCCTGACTTTC.